These 11 T cell receptor beta chains originate from one sample sequenced in a study of T cells after somatic rescue of genetic block. The assay was immunoSEQ multiplex PCR, and TCRdb's table has in-frame clones only and misses some. There are around 52,000 clones in the sample; approximately 96% occur only once, and roughly 0.077% lies in the top ten. Sequenced sample: peripheral blood mononuclear cells (PBMCs). The receptor set was obtained from a child younger than two.

This chain connects TRBV6-5 to TRBJ2-1; TRBD2 agrees at 10 bases. V lost 6 bases, J lost 9 bases, and 8 bases stayed unmatched. This CDR3 comprises 14 residues. Looked up from germline, CDR1 is MNHEY and CDR2 is SVGAGI. The CDR3 DNA is TGTGCCAGCAGGTCTAGCGGGAGAATCGGTGAGCAGTTCTTC. Residues: CASRSSGRIGEQFF.

A word on this clone: At the DNA level, this CDR3 is encoded by other sequences in the same sample as well. This chain joins TRBV28 and TRBJ2-5; D is tentatively TRBD1 or TRBD2 (5 bases each). V lost 3 bases and J 3 bases, leaving 5 bases between the germline ends. Germline values: CDR1 MDHEN, CDR2 SYDVKM. The CDR3 runs 12 residues. DNA for the CDR3: TGTGCCAGCAGTTTGGGGGAAGAGACCCAGTACTTC. This translates into CASSLGEETQYF. Together with reference TRBV28 and TRBJ2-5, the CDR3 gives the full variable domain: DVKVTQSSRYLVKRTGEKVFLECVQDMDHENMFWYRQDPGLGLRLIYFSYDVKMKEKGDIPEGYSVSREKKERFSLILESASTNQTSMYLCASSLGEETQYFGPGTRLLVL.

V and J are TRBV25-1 and TRBJ1-2; D is perhaps TRBD1 (5 bases). The CDR3 sequence is 14 residues long. Trimming left V 1 base short and J 8 bases short, with 14 bases between. CDR1 and CDR2 (germline): MGHDK, SYGVNS. CDR3 sequence (DNA): TGTGCCAGCAGTGAATTAGGCAGGGAGGGAGGCTACACCTTC. This translates into CASSELGREGGYTF.

The chain is built from TRBV6-5 and TRBJ2-7, with D unresolved. Between the trimmed V and J ends, which lost 0 bases and 0 bases, there was a span of 6 bases. There are 14 residues in the CDR3. Germline lookup yields CDR1 MNHEY and CDR2 SVGAGI. The CDR3 coding sequence is TGTGCCAGCAGTTACTCGCGGAGCTCCTACGAGCAGTACTTC. Protein sequence: CASSYSRSSYEQYF.

This clone was seen a single time. V gene TRBV27 combines with J gene TRBJ2-7; 11 bases match TRBD1. CDR1 MNHEY and CDR2 SMNVEV come from the germline V gene (reference sequence). Losses at the gene ends were 5 bases for V and 3 bases for J; bases not matched to a gene: 6. The CDR3 consists of 15 residues. CDR3: CASSLAGTGGYEQYF. For the CDR3, the DNA is TGTGCCAGCAGTCTCGCCGGGACAGGGGGCTACGAGCAGTACTTC.

This chain connects TRBV4-1 to TRBJ1-2; TRBD1 matches 9 bases. Germline V gene data show CDR1 as MGHRA and CDR2 as YSYEKL. With V trimmed by 1 base and J by 2 bases, 8 bases remained unmatched. The CDR3 spans 17 residues. The CDR3 reads CASSQATGGGINYGYTF. The DNA for the CDR3 is TGCGCCAGCAGCCAAGCGACAGGGGGAGGAATAAACTATGGCTACACCTTC.

This chain connects TRBV4-1 to TRBJ2-2, with 13 bases lining up with TRBD2. CDR3 size: 15 residues. The V gene's germline CDR1 is MGHRA and CDR2 YSYEKL. Trimming cost V 8 bases and J 4 bases; bases outside gene matches: 4. CDR3 sequence (DNA): TGCGCCAGCCAACTAGCGGGAGGGGGCACCGGGGAGCTGTTTTTT. Its translation: CASQLAGGGTGELFF.

This sequence joins TRBV9 and TRBJ2-7, with 9 bases lining up with TRBD2. The CDR3 has 16 amino acids. CDR1 and CDR2 (germline): SGDLS, YYNGEE. Germline trimming cut 0 bases from V and 4 bases from J; bases unmatched to any gene: 8. CDR3 region: CASSVDSLAGRYEQYF. CDR3 nucleotide sequence: TGTGCCAGCAGCGTAGATAGTCTAGCGGGAAGGTACGAGCAGTACTTC.

The J gene is TRBJ1-5, the V gene TRBV6-6; D might be TRBD1 (5 bases). The V gene lost 2 bases and the J gene lost 6 bases, with 11 bases spanning the gap. The CDR3 length is 14 residues. CDR1 and CDR2 (germline): MNHNY, SVGAGI (reference sequence). This chain's CDR3 is CASSYIRESQPQHF. The CDR3 region has the DNA TGTGCCAGCAGTTACATCAGGGAGAGTCAGCCCCAGCATTTT.

Only one count was recorded for this clone. The chain links TRBV28 to TRBJ1-2, with 8 bases that match TRBD1. This CDR3 is built from 14 residues. V was clipped by 2 bases and J by 7 bases; unmatched bases: 6. Germline lookup yields CDR1 MDHEN and CDR2 SYDVKM. CDR3 region: CASSLPRGLGGYTF. CDR3 coding DNA: TGTGCCAGCAGTTTACCCAGGGGGCTAGGTGGCTACACCTTC.

V is TRBV7-3 and J is TRBJ1-2, with 8 bases lining up with TRBD1. The CDR3 loop spans 13 amino acids. CDR1 is SGHTA and CDR2 is FQGTGA in the germline V gene. V dropped 3 bases and J dropped 5; count of bases not matched to a gene: 2. The CDR3 sequence is CASSLTGAYGYTF. The CDR3 DNA reads as TGTGCCAGCAGCTTGACAGGGGCTTATGGCTACACCTTC.